This TCR beta chain was captured by sequencing in a study of T cell responses to AZD1222 COVID-19 vaccine. Some clones are missing from TCRdb's copy, which holds only in-frame ones; the method was immunoSEQ multiplex PCR. Of approximately 140,000 clones detected, about 90% appear once; the ten largest clones hold 7.5% to 9.5%. Worth noting for this clone: Its antigen is not known.

Findings of the study overall: Following two doses of AZD1222, Spike-specific TCR breadth and depth rose. The sample set comprised mostly white British donors with more females, and clonal diversity was possibly underestimated.

CDR3 length: 14 residues. J gave up 7 bases and V 4 bases, and 7 bases lay outside the gene matches. The germline gives CDR1 SGHRS, CDR2 YFSETQ. This sequence joins TRBV5-1 and TRBJ2-7; 11 positions match TRBD2. Sequenced here: peripheral blood, sampled 28 days after the second dose of the MenACWY control vaccine. The sequence derives from an adult who received the MenACWY meningococcal vaccine as a control. CDR3 nucleotide sequence: TGCGCCAGCAGCCAGGGACTAGCGGTCTGGGAGCAGTACTTC. Its protein product is CASSQGLAVWEQYF. Combining the CDR3 with reference TRBV5-1 and TRBJ2-7 gives the whole variable domain KAGVTQTPRYLIKTRGQQVTLSCSPISGHRSVSWYQQTPGQGLQFLFEYFSETQRNKGNFPGRFSGRQFSNSRSEMNVSTLELGDSALYLCASSQGLAVWEQYFGPGTRLTVT.